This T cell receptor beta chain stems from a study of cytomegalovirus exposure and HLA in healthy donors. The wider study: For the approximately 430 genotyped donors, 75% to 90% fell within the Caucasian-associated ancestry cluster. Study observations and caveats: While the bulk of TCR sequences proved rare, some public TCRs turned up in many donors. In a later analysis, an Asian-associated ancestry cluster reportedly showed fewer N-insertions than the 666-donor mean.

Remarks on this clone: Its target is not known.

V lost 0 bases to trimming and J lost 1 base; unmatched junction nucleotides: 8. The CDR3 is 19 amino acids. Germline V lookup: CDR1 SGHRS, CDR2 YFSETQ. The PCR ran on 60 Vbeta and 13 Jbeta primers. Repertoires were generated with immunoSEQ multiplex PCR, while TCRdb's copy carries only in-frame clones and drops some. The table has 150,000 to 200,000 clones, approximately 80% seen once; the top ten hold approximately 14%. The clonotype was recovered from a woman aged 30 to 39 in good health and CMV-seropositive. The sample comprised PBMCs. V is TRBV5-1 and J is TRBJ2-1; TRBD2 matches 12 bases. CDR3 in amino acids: CASSLGVLAGGPSYNEQFF. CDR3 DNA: TGCGCCAGCAGCTTGGGAGTTCTAGCGGGAGGGCCATCCTACAATGAGCAGTTCTTC. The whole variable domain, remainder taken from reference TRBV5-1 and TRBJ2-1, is KAGVTQTPRYLIKTRGQQVTLSCSPISGHRSVSWYQQTPGQGLQFLFEYFSETQRNKGNFPGRFSGRQFSNSRSEMNVSTLELGDSALYLCASSLGVLAGGPSYNEQFFGPGTRLTVL.